This T cell receptor (beta chain) was sequenced during a study of T cell repertoires in cytomegalovirus infection. TCRdb recomputed calls from the reads with MiXCR, one row per CDR3 protein. This sample has some 800,000 distinct CDR3 sequences, with 25% to 30% found just once. Note on this clonotype: The target antigen is unknown.

This CDR3 comprises 15 residues. Germline lookup yields CDR1 MNHEY and CDR2 SVGAGI. V lost 2 bases, J lost 7 bases, and 17 bases lay in between. This receptor was taken from a human donor in good health (CMV status not recorded). Some clones in this sample may be carry-over from other donors' samples. V gene TRBV6-5 combines with J gene TRBJ1-1; D not certain. Sequenced here: cultured CD8+ T cells from PBMCs, sampled from culture after CMV antigen stimulation. The DNA for the CDR3 is TGTGCCAGCAGTTACGTTCGGGCCCAGGACGTTGAAGCTTTCTTT. Translation gives CASSYVRAQDVEAFF.